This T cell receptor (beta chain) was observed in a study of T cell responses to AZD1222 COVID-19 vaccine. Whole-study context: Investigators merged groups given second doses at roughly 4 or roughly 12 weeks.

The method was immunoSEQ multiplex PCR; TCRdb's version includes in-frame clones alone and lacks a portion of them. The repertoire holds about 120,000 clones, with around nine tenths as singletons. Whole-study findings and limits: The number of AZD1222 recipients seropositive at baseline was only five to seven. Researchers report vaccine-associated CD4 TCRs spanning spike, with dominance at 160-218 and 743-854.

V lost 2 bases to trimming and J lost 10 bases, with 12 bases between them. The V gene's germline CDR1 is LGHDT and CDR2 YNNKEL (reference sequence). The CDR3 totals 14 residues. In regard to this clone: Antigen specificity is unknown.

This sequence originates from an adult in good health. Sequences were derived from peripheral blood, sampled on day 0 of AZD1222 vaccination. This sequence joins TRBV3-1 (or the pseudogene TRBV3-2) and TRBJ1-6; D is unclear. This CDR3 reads CASSQPDRVSPLHF. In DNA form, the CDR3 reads TGTGCCAGCAGCCAACCCGATCGGGTGTCACCCCTCCACTTT.